The clone carrying this T cell receptor beta chain has only a few counts. Authors' data handling: Amplification of reference gene primers was used by the study to estimate nucleated cell counts. TCRdb's table, derived via immunoSEQ multiplex PCR, lists solely in-frame clones and lacks some. The DNA gave D and trimming, while V, J and clone size come from that table. The data contain 150,000 to 200,000 clones, over 80% of them singletons. The CDR3 consists of 15 residues. V shed 3 bases and J 5 bases; nucleotides not matched to a gene: 9. Germline values: CDR1 SGHKS, CDR2 YYEKEE (reference sequence). This sample is part of a study of blood T cell repertoires in COVID-19. Study summary: The United States, Italy and Spain supplied acute and convalescent COVID-19 samples.

Sequencing was carried out using peripheral blood. The receptor comes from a woman aged 25-40 years with acute or convalescent COVID-19. The chain has TRBV5-5 and TRBJ1-1; 8 nucleotides match TRBD1. CDR3 loop: CASSSGQGRRTEAFF. The CDR3 nucleotides read TGTGCCAGCAGCTCAGGACAGGGTAGGAGGACTGAAGCTTTCTTT.